The 7 T cell receptor beta chains listed next were all sequenced from one sample in a study of control samples from healthy donors and cancer patients. Sequenced by immunoSEQ multiplex PCR; TCRdb stores in-frame clones only, minus some. The sample carries around 96,000 clones, 93% recorded once. Source material: blood. These receptors all stem from a man younger than 35 in good health.

The V call is TRBV5-1, the J call TRBJ1-1; D is unclear. CDR1 and CDR2 (germline): SGHRS, YFSETQ. The CDR3 loop spans 16 amino acids. Trimming cost V 0 bases and J 4 bases, with 16 bases left between them. CDR3 sequence: CASSLDPPSQTTEAFF. The CDR3 DNA follows: TGCGCCAGCAGCTTGGATCCCCCCTCGCAGACCACTGAAGCTTTCTTT.

The chain has TRBV3-1 (or the pseudogene TRBV3-2) and TRBJ1-1; D gene unclear. The CDR3 contains 14 residues. CDR1 is LGHDT and CDR2 is YNNKEL in the germline V gene (reference sequence). Trimming shortened V by 1 base and J by 6 bases, and 12 bases separated the two germline ends. The DNA of the CDR3 is TGTGCCAGCAGCCAAGGGCTAGGTGTAGCTGAAGCTTTCTTT. It encodes CASSQGLGVAEAFF.

This clone has a single count. This sequence joins TRBV27 and TRBJ1-5; D might be TRBD1 (6 bases). The CDR3 runs 17 residues. Trimming shortened V by 3 bases and J by 6 bases, and 21 bases separated the two germline ends. Germline V gives CDR1 MNHEY, CDR2 SMNVEV (reference sequence). CDR3 loop: CASSFWGAKGSSQPQHF. The CDR3 region has the DNA TGTGCCAGCAGTTTTTGGGGGGCAAAAGGGTCAAGTCAGCCCCAGCATTTT.

The sample holds one count of this clone. This chain uses TRBV10-3 with TRBJ1-1; 7 bases map to TRBD1. Trimming took 5 bases from V and 7 from J; bases not matched to a gene: 13. CDR1 is ENHRY and CDR2 is SYGVKD in the germline V gene. The CDR3 loop spans 15 amino acids. The CDR3 is CAISSDREATSEAFF. The DNA for the CDR3 is TGTGCCATCAGTTCTGACAGGGAGGCCACCAGTGAAGCTTTCTTT.

The rearrangement uses TRBV19 and TRBJ1-6, with D hard to call. The length of the CDR3 is 16 residues. V was shortened by 7 bases and J by 0 bases, with 13 bases between the two germline ends. The germline V gene encodes CDR1 LNHDA and CDR2 SQIVND (reference sequence). CDR3 residues: CASNDGSSSYNSPLHF. The CDR3 region has the DNA TGTGCCAGTAACGACGGTTCGAGCTCCTATAATTCACCCCTCCACTTT.

This clone was seen a single time. The V gene is TRBV19, the J gene TRBJ1-2; D not resolved. Germline V gene sequence: CDR1 LNHDA, CDR2 SQIVND (reference sequence). The CDR3 runs 14 residues. The V gene lost 0 bases and the J gene lost 8 bases, with 13 bases spanning the gap. CDR3 nucleotides: TGTGCCAGTAGTATAGACCGTACTTCGGGCGGCTACACCTTC. This translates into CASSIDRTSGGYTF.

This chain uses TRBV27 with TRBJ2-1; D is ambiguous. V lost 6 bases and J lost 5, with 5 bases in between. The CDR3 loop spans 11 amino acids. Germline CDR1 and CDR2: MNHEY and SMNVEV (reference sequence). CDR3 amino acids: CASSRHNEQFF. CDR3 bases: TGTGCCAGCAGCCGACACAATGAGCAGTTCTTC.